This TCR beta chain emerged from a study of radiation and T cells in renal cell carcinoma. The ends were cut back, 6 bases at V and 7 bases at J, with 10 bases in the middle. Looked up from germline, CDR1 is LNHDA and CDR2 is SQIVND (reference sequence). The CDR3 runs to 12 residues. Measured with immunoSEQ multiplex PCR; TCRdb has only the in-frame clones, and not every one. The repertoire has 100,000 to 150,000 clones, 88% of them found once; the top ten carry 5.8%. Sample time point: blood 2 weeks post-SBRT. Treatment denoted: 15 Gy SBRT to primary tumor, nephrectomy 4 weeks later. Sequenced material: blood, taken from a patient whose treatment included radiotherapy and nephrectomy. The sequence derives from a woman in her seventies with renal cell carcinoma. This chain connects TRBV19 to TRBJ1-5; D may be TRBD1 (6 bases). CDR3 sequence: CASREGVQPQHF. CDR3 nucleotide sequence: TGTGCCAGTAGGGAGGGGGTACAGCCCCAGCATTTT.